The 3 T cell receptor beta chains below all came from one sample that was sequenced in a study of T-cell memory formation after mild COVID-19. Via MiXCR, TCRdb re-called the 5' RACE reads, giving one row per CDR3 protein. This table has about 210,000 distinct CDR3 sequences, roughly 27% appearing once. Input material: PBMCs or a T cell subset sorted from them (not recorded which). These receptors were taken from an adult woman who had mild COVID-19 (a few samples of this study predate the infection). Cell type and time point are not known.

In nucleotides, the CDR3 is TGCAGTGCTAGACCCCTGACCGGGACAGAGATCAATCAGCCCCAGCATTTT. Translating it yields CSARPLTGTEINQPQHF. The gene calls are TRBV20-1 and TRBJ1-5; 7 nucleotides align to TRBD1. This CDR3 has 17 residues. V was pared by 2 bases and J by 3 bases, with 13 bases of the junction left unmatched. Per the germline V gene, CDR1 is DFQATT and CDR2 is SNEGSKA (reference sequence).

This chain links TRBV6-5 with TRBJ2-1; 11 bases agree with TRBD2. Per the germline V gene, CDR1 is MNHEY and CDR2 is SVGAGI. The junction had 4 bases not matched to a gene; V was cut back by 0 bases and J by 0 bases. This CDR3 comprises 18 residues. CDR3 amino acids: CASSYSGLADSSYNEQFF. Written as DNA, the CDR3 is TGTGCCAGCAGTTACTCGGGACTAGCGGACAGCTCCTACAATGAGCAGTTCTTC.

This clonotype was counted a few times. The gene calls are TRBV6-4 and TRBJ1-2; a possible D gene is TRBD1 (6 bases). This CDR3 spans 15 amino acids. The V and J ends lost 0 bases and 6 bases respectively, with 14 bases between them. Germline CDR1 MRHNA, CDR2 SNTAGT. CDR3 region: CASSDSYQGLNGYTF. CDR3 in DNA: TGTGCCAGCAGTGACTCGTATCAGGGGCTCAATGGCTACACCTTC.